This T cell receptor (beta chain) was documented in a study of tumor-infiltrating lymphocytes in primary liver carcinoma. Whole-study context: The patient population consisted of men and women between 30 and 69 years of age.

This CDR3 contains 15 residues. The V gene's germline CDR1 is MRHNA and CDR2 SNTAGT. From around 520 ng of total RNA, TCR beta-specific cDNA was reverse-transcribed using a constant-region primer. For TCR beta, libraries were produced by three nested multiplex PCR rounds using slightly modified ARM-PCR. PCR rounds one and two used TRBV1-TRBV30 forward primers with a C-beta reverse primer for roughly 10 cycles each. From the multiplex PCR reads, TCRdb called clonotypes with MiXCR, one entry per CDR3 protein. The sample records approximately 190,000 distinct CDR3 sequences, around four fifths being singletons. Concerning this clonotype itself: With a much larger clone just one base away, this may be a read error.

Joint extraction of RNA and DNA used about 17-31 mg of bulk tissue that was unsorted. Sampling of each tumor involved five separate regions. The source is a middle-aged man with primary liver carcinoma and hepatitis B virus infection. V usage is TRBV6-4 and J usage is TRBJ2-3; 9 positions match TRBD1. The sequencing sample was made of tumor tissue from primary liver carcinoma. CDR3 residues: CASSLTGGGTDTRYF. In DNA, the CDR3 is TGTGCCAGCAGCCTGACAGGGGGTGGCACAGATACGCGGTATTTT.